What follows are 31 T cell receptor beta chains derived from one specimen sequenced in a study of shared T cell receptors in the human thymus. Libraries were prepared by immunoSEQ multiplex PCR; TCRdb keeps only in-frame clonotypes and omits some of them. This sample has hundreds of thousands of clones, with about 80% found just once. The sample was also reused in another study, on human thymus T cells.

Sequenced material: thymocytes. The receptors here all came from a boy less than two years old with a congenital heart defect.

The chain uses TRBV18 and TRBJ2-3; 12 nucleotides line up with TRBD2. CDR3 length: 18 residues. The germline CDR1 and CDR2 sequences are KGHSH and LQKENI. J was trimmed by 6 bases and V by 2 bases; bases with no gene match: 12. The CDR3 nucleotides are TGTGCCAGCTCACCAAACTGTAGGTGGACTAGCGGGAAGGATACGCAGTATTTT. Residues: CASSPNCRWTSGKDTQYF.

J is TRBJ2-3 and V is TRBV29-1; 9 bases line up with TRBD1. CDR3 length equals 14 residues. V lost 3 bases to trimming and J lost 5 bases; unmatched junction nucleotides: 6. CDR1 is SQVTM and CDR2 is ANQGSEA in the germline V gene. The CDR3 is CSVDWTGVGDTQYF. The CDR3 DNA reads as TGCAGCGTTGATTGGACAGGGGTAGGAGATACGCAGTATTTT.

The table lists this clone with a few counts. V and J are TRBV29-1 and TRBJ1-1; 8 nucleotides agree with TRBD1. Germline V gene lookup returns CDR1 SQVTM and CDR2 ANQGSEA. The junction had 7 bases not matched to a gene; V was cut back by 4 bases and J by 0 bases. The CDR3 spans 15 residues. This chain's CDR3 is CSVVWGQAMNTEAFF. In nucleotides, the CDR3 is TGCAGCGTTGTATGGGGACAGGCGATGAACACTGAAGCTTTCTTT.

The gene calls are TRBV11-2 and TRBJ2-7, with TRBD1 matching 7 bases. The CDR3 covers 15 residues. Germline values: CDR1 SGHAT, CDR2 FQNNGV. V lost 4 bases, J lost 0 bases, and 6 bases stayed unmatched. The CDR3 DNA sequence: TGTGCCAGCAGCTACCACAGGGGAAGCTCCTACGAGCAGTACTTC. This translates into CASSYHRGSSYEQYF.

The V call is TRBV6-5, the J call TRBJ2-7; D ambiguous. V lost 0 bases and J lost 4, with 10 bases in between. The CDR3 sequence is 14 residues long. The germline V gene has CDR1 MNHEY and CDR2 SVGAGI. This CDR3 is CASSYSATDYEQYF. CDR3 sequence (DNA): TGTGCCAGCAGTTACTCCGCGACTGATTACGAGCAGTACTTC.

The chain joins TRBV11-3 to TRBJ2-7, with 8 bases identical to TRBD1. The junction had 8 bases not matched to a gene; V was cut back by 5 bases and J by 5 bases. CDR3 length: 14 amino acids. Germline V gene sequence: CDR1 SGHNT, CDR2 YENEEA. The CDR3 protein is CASSARDRQHEQYF. Written as DNA, the CDR3 is TGTGCCAGCAGCGCTCGGGACAGGCAACACGAGCAGTACTTC.

The V gene is TRBV27, the J gene TRBJ1-1; TRBD1 might be the D (5 bases). V was trimmed by 6 bases and J by 11 bases, leaving 16 bases between them. CDR1 MNHEY and CDR2 SMNVEV come from the germline V gene (reference sequence). This CDR3 is built from 12 residues. CDR3: CASSSGGSWAFF. The CDR3 bases are TGTGCCAGCAGCTCTGGGGGGTCGTGGGCTTTCTTT.

This clone appeared a few times. CDR3 sequence (DNA): TGTGCCAGCAGCTTCGACTCCATCCGCTATGGCTACACCTTC. Its translation is CASSFDSIRYGYTF. The chain combines TRBV7-8 with TRBJ1-2; D unclear. Trimming left V 3 bases short and J 4 bases short, with 12 bases between. CDR1 and CDR2 from the germline V gene are SGHVS and FQNEAQ. The CDR3 has 14 residues.

This clone was seen a few times. The chain carries TRBV11-3 and TRBJ2-1; 8 bases match TRBD1. CDR1 and CDR2 from the germline V gene are SGHNT and YENEEA. The CDR3 extends over 17 amino acids. V lost 5 bases and J lost 1; bases outside the gene matches: 10. CDR3 in amino acids: CASSPGANRGSYNEQFF. DNA of the CDR3: TGTGCCAGCAGCCCCGGTGCCAACAGGGGGTCCTACAATGAGCAGTTCTTC.

This chain links TRBV28 with TRBJ2-2; a possible D gene is TRBD1 (6 bases). The germline V gene has CDR1 MDHEN and CDR2 SYDVKM. CDR3 length: 13 amino acids. V gave up 7 bases and J gave up 5 bases, with 11 bases separating them. This chain's CDR3 is CASNSDRTGELFF. The DNA for the CDR3 is TGTGCCAGCAACTCCGACAGGACCGGGGAGCTGTTTTTT.

The chain couples TRBV7-8 to TRBJ2-1; no firm D call. V lost 2 bases, J lost 5 bases, and 4 bases lay in between. The CDR3 is 12 amino acids. Germline V gene sequence: CDR1 SGHVS, CDR2 FQNEAQ. The CDR3 nucleotides are TGTGCCAGCAGCTTACGTCACAATGAGCAGTTCTTC. This sequence encodes CASSLRHNEQFF.

The chain links TRBV28 to TRBJ2-7; TRBD1 matches at 7 bases. Germline loops: CDR1 MDHEN, CDR2 SYDVKM. The CDR3 runs 15 residues. J lost 0 bases, V lost 8 bases, and 10 bases had no gene match. DNA of the CDR3: TGTGCCAGCCGAGACAGGACAGGAGCCTCCTACGAGCAGTACTTC. Translating gives CASRDRTGASYEQYF.

The J gene is TRBJ1-4, the V gene TRBV28, with TRBD1 as a possible D gene (5 bases). Trimming shortened V by 6 bases and J by 1 base, and 12 bases separated the two germline ends. The CDR3 extends over 15 amino acids. Germline-derived CDR1 and CDR2 are MDHEN and SYDVKM. CDR3 DNA sequence: TGTGCCAGCAGCCCTGTCAGGGTAACTAATGAAAAACTGTTTTTT. Amino acid sequence: CASSPVRVTNEKLFF.

The V gene is TRBV6-1, the J gene TRBJ2-3; 8 bases line up with TRBD2. The CDR3 is 16 amino acids. Germline CDR1 reads MNHNS; CDR2 reads SASEGT. V lost 0 bases, J lost 7 bases, and 9 bases stayed unmatched. Here the CDR3 DNA reads TGTGCCAGCAGTGAAGCAGCCGGGAGGGCGGTAAATACGCAGTATTTT. Protein product: CASSEAAGRAVNTQYF.

This chain uses TRBV7-2 with TRBJ1-2; 10 bases match TRBD1. Germline V gives CDR1 SGHTA, CDR2 FQGNSA. V gave up 6 bases and J gave up 2 bases; unmatched junction bases: 12. The CDR3 sequence is 17 residues long. The DNA for the CDR3 is TGTGCCAGCAGAGACGGGCCCCCGGGACAGGGGAACTATGGCTACACCTTC. Translating gives CASRDGPPGQGNYGYTF.

The chain uses TRBV7-9 and TRBJ1-4; TRBD1 matches at 8 bases. The germline V gene encodes CDR1 SEHNR and CDR2 FQNEAQ (reference sequence). The V and J ends lost 6 bases and 8 bases, in that order; junction bases with no gene match: 5. This CDR3 has 13 residues. CDR3 residues: CASRADREEKLFF. The CDR3 DNA is TGTGCCAGCAGGGCGGACAGGGAAGAAAAACTGTTTTTT.

The J gene is TRBJ2-7, the V gene TRBV7-9; D may be TRBD1 (6 bases). This CDR3 has 15 amino acids. Germline CDR1 reads SEHNR; CDR2 reads FQNEAQ (reference sequence). Between the trimmed V and J ends, which lost 5 bases and 1 base, there was a span of 15 bases. The CDR3 coding sequence is TGTGCCAGCAGCCCAGGGGTCCCTTTATCCTACGAGCAGTACTTC. Amino acids: CASSPGVPLSYEQYF. The full variable domain, completed using reference TRBV7-9 and TRBJ2-7, is DTGVSQNPRHKITKRGQNVTFRCDPISEHNRLYWYRQTLGQGPEFLTYFQNEAQLEKSRLLSDRFSAERPKGSFSTLEIQRTEQGDSAMYLCASSPGVPLSYEQYFGPGTRLTVT.

The chain employs TRBV15 and TRBJ2-1, with TRBD2 as a possible D gene (6 bases). This CDR3 has 16 residues. Germline CDR1 and CDR2: LNHNV and YYDKDF (reference sequence). The V end lost 1 base, the J end lost 9 bases, and 19 bases lay between the germline ends. For the CDR3, the DNA is TGTGCCACCAGCAGAGGGGTGGGACTTTCCTCAAGTGAGCAGTTCTTC. This codes for CATSRGVGLSSSEQFF.

The chain combines TRBV30 with TRBJ1-2; perhaps TRBD1 as D (6 bases). This CDR3 contains 15 residues. The V end was cut by 1 base, the J end by 6 bases, with 18 bases between. Germline CDR1 and CDR2: GTSNPN and SVGIG (reference sequence). The DNA for the CDR3 is TGTGCCTGGAGTGCCCCTTCTGACAGGTCGAATGGCTACACCTTC. It codes for CAWSAPSDRSNGYTF.

The chain carries TRBV4-1 and TRBJ1-1; TRBD1 aligns across 9 bases. The length of the CDR3 is 17 residues. Looked up from germline, CDR1 is MGHRA and CDR2 is YSYEKL. V shed 0 bases and J 0 bases; nucleotides not matched to a gene: 5. CDR3 sequence reads: CASSQELQGALNTEAFF. The CDR3 region has the DNA TGCGCCAGCAGCCAAGAACTACAGGGGGCTTTGAACACTGAAGCTTTCTTT.

The rearrangement joins TRBV5-1 to TRBJ2-1; TRBD2 matches at 14 bases. Germline V gene sequence: CDR1 SGHRS, CDR2 YFSETQ. This CDR3 has 19 amino acids. Trimming removed 3 bases from V and 0 bases from J; junction bases left unmatched: 8. The CDR3 sequence is CASSWGLAGDPLSYNEQFF. CDR3 nucleotide sequence: TGCGCCAGCAGCTGGGGACTAGCGGGGGACCCGCTCTCCTACAATGAGCAGTTCTTC. The whole variable domain, filled in from reference TRBV5-1 and TRBJ2-1, reads KAGVTQTPRYLIKTRGQQVTLSCSPISGHRSVSWYQQTPGQGLQFLFEYFSETQRNKGNFPGRFSGRQFSNSRSEMNVSTLELGDSALYLCASSWGLAGDPLSYNEQFFGPGTRLTVL.

This clone was seen only a few times. The chain combines TRBV5-5 with TRBJ1-1; 10 positions match TRBD1. The germline gives CDR1 SGHKS, CDR2 YYEKEE (reference sequence). V shed 4 bases, J shed 8 bases, and the junction held 8 bases outside the gene matches. The CDR3 length is 14 residues. CDR3 DNA: TGTGCCAGCAGCAATCCGGGACAGGGGAAGGAAGCTTTCTTT. Translation gives CASSNPGQGKEAFF. Combining the CDR3 with reference TRBV5-5 and TRBJ1-1 gives the whole variable domain DAGVTQSPTHLIKTRGQQVTLRCSPISGHKSVSWYQQVLGQGPQFIFQYYEKEERGRGNFPDRFSARQFPNYSSELNVNALLLGDSALYLCASSNPGQGKEAFFGQGTRLTVV.

The chain joins TRBV29-1 to TRBJ1-1, with 7 bases that match TRBD1. V lost 7 bases, J lost 2 bases, and 16 bases stayed unmatched. This CDR3 is built from 16 residues. Germline loops: CDR1 SQVTM, CDR2 ANQGSEA. The CDR3 spells CSASGFPGGDNTEAFF. As DNA, the CDR3 is TGCAGCGCGAGCGGCTTCCCAGGGGGAGATAACACTGAAGCTTTCTTT.

The V call is TRBV14, the J call TRBJ2-1; TRBD1 might be the D (6 bases). The V gene lost 4 bases and the J gene lost 6 bases, with 10 bases spanning the gap. The CDR3 is made up of 13 amino acids. The germline V gene has CDR1 SGHDN and CDR2 FVKESK. The CDR3 here is CASSPQGFNEQFF. The DNA of the CDR3 is TGTGCCAGCAGCCCCCAGGGGTTCAATGAGCAGTTCTTC.

This rearrangement joins TRBV9 to TRBJ1-2, with D possibly matching TRBD1 (5 bases). Trimming took 0 bases from V and 6 from J, leaving 12 bases between them. The CDR3 length is 14 residues. Germline V CDR1 and CDR2: SGDLS, YYNGEE. The chain's CDR3 is CASSVGRGTDGYTF. For the CDR3, the DNA is TGTGCCAGCAGCGTAGGGAGAGGGACTGATGGCTACACCTTC.

The count of this clone is one. The chain recombines TRBV28 with TRBJ1-2, with 12 bases aligning to TRBD1. The CDR3 totals 18 residues. CDR1 is MDHEN and CDR2 is SYDVKM in the germline V gene. Trimming removed 2 bases from V and 2 bases from J; junction bases left unmatched: 9. CDR3 nucleotides: TGTGCCAGCAGTTTAGATGCGGGACAGGGGGCGGGGAACTATGGCTACACCTTC. It translates to CASSLDAGQGAGNYGYTF.

This chain uses TRBV2 with TRBJ2-2, with 7 bases matching TRBD2. The trim removed 3 bases at V and 4 bases at J, leaving 8 bases unmatched. The CDR3 length is 16 residues. Germline V CDR1 and CDR2: SNHLY, FYNNEI. The CDR3 sequence is CASSDLSGEGTGELFF. CDR3 nucleotide sequence: TGTGCCAGCAGTGATTTGTCGGGGGAGGGCACCGGGGAGCTGTTTTTT.

J is TRBJ2-1 and V is TRBV4-1, with D possibly matching TRBD2 (6 bases). The germline V and J ends were trimmed by 0 bases and 2 bases, with 8 bases remaining between them. The V gene's germline CDR1 is MGHRA and CDR2 YSYEKL. The CDR3 is 15 residues long. This chain's CDR3 is CASSQESGPYNEQFF. CDR3 sequence (DNA): TGCGCCAGCAGCCAAGAGAGCGGGCCCTACAATGAGCAGTTCTTC.

The chain uses TRBV19 and TRBJ1-1, with a tentative D call TRBD1 (5 bases). The CDR3 loop spans 16 amino acids. Per germline, CDR1 LNHDA and CDR2 SQIVND (reference sequence). The ends were cut back, 1 base at V and 5 bases at J, with 17 bases in the middle. The CDR3: CASSIAKGALRTEAFF. The CDR3 region has the DNA TGTGCCAGTAGTATAGCAAAAGGGGCTTTGAGGACTGAAGCTTTCTTT.

J is TRBJ2-2 and V is TRBV28; D unclear. This CDR3 contains 12 residues. Germline values: CDR1 MDHEN, CDR2 SYDVKM. V gave up 6 bases and J gave up 5 bases, with 7 bases separating them. CDR3 residues: CASRPTTGELFF. In DNA, the CDR3 is TGTGCCAGCAGACCCACAACCGGGGAGCTGTTTTTT.

The V and J genes are TRBV6-1 and TRBJ1-2; 9 nucleotides match TRBD1. Germline-derived CDR1 and CDR2 are MNHNS and SASEGT. The CDR3 is 16 amino acids. V trimming: 2 bases; J trimming: 0 bases; junction bases outside the gene matches: 4. The CDR3 DNA follows: TGTGCCAGCAGTGAATCGGGACAGGGTACTAACTATGGCTACACCTTC. It codes for CASSESGQGTNYGYTF.